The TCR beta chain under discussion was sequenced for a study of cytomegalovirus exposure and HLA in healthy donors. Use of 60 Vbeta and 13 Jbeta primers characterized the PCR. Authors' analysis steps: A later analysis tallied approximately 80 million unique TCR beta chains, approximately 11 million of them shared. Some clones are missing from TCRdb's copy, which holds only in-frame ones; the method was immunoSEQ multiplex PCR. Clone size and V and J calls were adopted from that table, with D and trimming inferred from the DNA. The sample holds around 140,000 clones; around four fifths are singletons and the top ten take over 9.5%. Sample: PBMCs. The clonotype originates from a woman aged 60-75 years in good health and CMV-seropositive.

CDR3 amino acids: CASSSPTGLAGDQGGELFF. CDR3 DNA sequence: TGTGCCAGCAGCTCCCCCACCGGACTAGCGGGAGATCAGGGCGGGGAGCTGTTTTTT. The chain couples TRBV5-5 to TRBJ2-2, with 13 bases fitting TRBD2. This CDR3 spans 19 amino acids. V shed 3 bases, J shed 7 bases, and the junction held 15 bases outside the gene matches. The germline V gene encodes CDR1 SGHKS and CDR2 YYEKEE (reference sequence).